This is a list of T cell receptor beta chains from one sample in a study of T cells in Graves' hyperthyroidism and ophthalmopathy. TCRdb reanalysed the multiplex PCR reads using MiXCR and keeps one entry per CDR3 protein. The repertoire holds approximately 560,000 distinct CDR3 sequences, with around a sixth as singletons. Sequenced sample: blood. Every receptor here comes from a woman aged 30 to 39 with Graves' hyperthyroidism. The CDR3 runs from the conserved cysteine through the conserved F or W. The D gene is left open where the match is weak. Not every row has a clone size; where given, it reads once, few, many or a size class.

d_call	v_call	j_call	clone_size	cdr3_nt	cdr3_aa
.	TRBV5-1	TRBJ2-1	many	TGCGCCAGCAGCCCAGGAAGAGGATACAATGAGCAGTTCTTC	CASSPGRGYNEQFF
TRBD1	TRBV9	TRBJ2-5	many	TGTGCCAGCAGCGTAAACGACAGGGTAGCGGAGACCCAGTACTTC	CASSVNDRVAETQYF
TRBD1	TRBV5-6	TRBJ1-2	.	TGTGCCAGCAGCAGTTTCCACATGGATTACCCGGGACAGGTCTATGGCTACACCTTC	CASSSFHMDYPGQVYGYTF
.	TRBV20-1	TRBJ2-1	few	TGCAGTGCCAGAAAGGGGAATGAGCAGTTCTTC	CSARKGNEQFF
.	TRBV4-1	TRBJ2-1	few	TGCGCCAGCAGCCAAGATTGGACCCTCAGTGGTGAGCAGTTCTTC	CASSQDWTLSGEQFF
TRBD2	TRBV6-1	TRBJ2-1	.	TGTGCCAGCACCAGCCGGGGGAGGGGAAACTCCTACAATGAGCAGTTCTTC	CASTSRGRGNSYNEQFF
.	TRBV30	TRBJ2-6	.	TGTGCCCGGATCACGTCTGGGGCCAACGTCCTGACTTTC	CARITSGANVLTF
TRBD2	TRBV3-1	TRBJ2-3	.	TGTGCCAGCAGCCCCGAACAAATACTAGCGGGAGGTTCAGATACGCAGTATTTT	CASSPEQILAGGSDTQYF
.	TRBV28	TRBJ1-2	many	TGTGCCAGCAGACTAGTGGGGCCCTATGGCTACACCTTC	CASRLVGPYGYTF
TRBD1	TRBV28	TRBJ2-2	.	TGTGCCAGCAGTTCCCTGGGACAGGGGGCTGCTGGCGGGGAGCTGTTTTTT	CASSSLGQGAAGGELFF
.	TRBV6-2/TRBV6-3	TRBJ2-7	.	TGTGCCAGCAAAGGCGAAGAGCAGTACTTC	CASKGEEQYF
.	TRBV28	TRBJ2-1	many	TGTGCCAGCAGTTCGCCTAGGACACCGACCTTCTACAATGAGCAGTTCTTC	CASSSPRTPTFYNEQFF
.	TRBV12-3/TRBV12-4	TRBJ2-3	.	TGTGCCAGCAGTTACGGACTCATCACAGATACGCAGTATTTT	CASSYGLITDTQYF
TRBD1	TRBV7-2	TRBJ1-5	few	TGTGCCAGCAGCCTTACCGCCCGGACAGGGGAGTATCAGCCCCAGCATTTT	CASSLTARTGEYQPQHF
.	TRBV28	TRBJ1-6	.	TGTGCCAGCCACGAGCTAGGGGGAGGCAATTCACCCCTCCACTTT	CASHELGGGNSPLHF
.	TRBV6-1	TRBJ1-2	few	TGTGCCAGCAGAAAGACAGTTCTCTATGGCTACACCTTC	CASRKTVLYGYTF
TRBD1	TRBV3-1	TRBJ2-7	few	TGTGCCAGCAGCCAGGGACAGACTACCTACGAGCAGTACTTC	CASSQGQTTYEQYF
.	TRBV5-1	TRBJ1-5	.	TGCGCCAGCAGCTTGGAGGCGGGTCATCAGCCCCAGCATTTT	CASSLEAGHQPQHF
.	TRBV5-1	TRBJ2-1	.	TGCGCCAGCAGCTCCTCAGGGAGCTATGAGCAGTTCTTC	CASSSSGSYEQFF
TRBD2	TRBV6-2/TRBV6-3	TRBJ2-3	many	TGTGCCAGCAGTTATGTCGCGGGAGACGGCACAGATACGCAGTATTTT	CASSYVAGDGTDTQYF
TRBD1	TRBV5-1	TRBJ1-1	many	TGCGCCAGCAGCCGTAGGACAGGAGCGGACCACACTGAAGCTTTCTTT	CASSRRTGADHTEAFF
.	TRBV7-2	TRBJ1-1	few	TGTGCCAGCAGCTTAGGTAGAGGGGTAGCTTTCTTT	CASSLGRGVAFF
.	TRBV11-2	TRBJ2-7	many	TGTGCCAGCAGCTCAGACGCGGGGCCACACTACGAGCAGTACTTC	CASSSDAGPHYEQYF
.	TRBV7-9	TRBJ2-7	many	TGTGCCAGCAGCTCCACAACGCGGGCAGAGAGCTCCTACGAGCAGTACTTC	CASSSTTRAESSYEQYF
.	TRBV27	TRBJ1-5	.	TGTGCCAGCAGTTTGGGGGGCCCCCATCAGCCCCAGCATTTT	CASSLGGPHQPQHF
TRBD2	TRBV7-9	TRBJ2-1	few	TGTGCCAGCAGCCCGACTAGCGGGAGGGCCTCCAATGAGCAGTTCTTC	CASSPTSGRASNEQFF
TRBD2	TRBV7-8	TRBJ2-1	many	TGTGCCAGCAGAAAGGGACTAGCGGAGAACAATGAGCAGTTCTTC	CASRKGLAENNEQFF
TRBD2	TRBV20-1	TRBJ2-3	many	TGCAGTGCTAGACTCGGACTAGCGGGAGCTGGACGTAGCACAGATACGCAGTATTTT	CSARLGLAGAGRSTDTQYF
.	TRBV27	TRBJ1-2	many	TGTGCCAGCAGTTTATCGCGAGGGACCTTGGGCTACACCTTC	CASSLSRGTLGYTF
TRBD1	TRBV4-1	TRBJ1-2	few	TGCGCCAGCAGCCAAGCGGGACAGGGTATAAACTACACCTTC	CASSQAGQGINYTF
.	TRBV12-3/TRBV12-4	TRBJ2-5	many	TGTGCCAGCAGCCTAGGGACTTTGGGGGAGACCCAGTACTTC	CASSLGTLGETQYF
.	TRBV3-1	TRBJ2-3	many	TGTGCCAGCAGCCAAGAAGGCGTCACAGATACGCAGTATTTT	CASSQEGVTDTQYF
TRBD1	TRBV6-5	TRBJ2-5	many	TGTGCCAGCAGTTACGGGGCAGGGGGTAGGGAGACCCAGTACTTC	CASSYGAGGRETQYF
.	TRBV10-1	TRBJ2-3	.	TGCGCCAGCAGCGGGACGAGAGTGGATACGCAGTATTTT	CASSGTRVDTQYF
TRBD1	TRBV20-1	TRBJ2-3	many	TGCAGTGCTTCCTGGGGGACAGGGGGCGATTGGGGGTCAGATACGCAGTATTTT	CSASWGTGGDWGSDTQYF
TRBD1	TRBV11-3	TRBJ2-1	.	TGTGCCAGCGGACAGGCAAACAATGAGCAGTTCTTC	CASGQANNEQFF
.	TRBV7-3	TRBJ2-5	many	TGTGCCAGCAGCTTAGGGCGGGGAGAGACCCAGTACTTC	CASSLGRGETQYF
TRBD1	TRBV11-2	TRBJ1-1	many	TGTGCCAGCAGCGGCCGGGACAGCCACACTGAAGCTTTCTTT	CASSGRDSHTEAFF
.	TRBV20-1	TRBJ1-1	many	TGCAGTGCTAGAGACGCGGGCGGGGGTAGGGGTGAAGCTTTCTTT	CSARDAGGGRGEAFF
TRBD2	TRBV5-1	TRBJ2-7	many	TGCGCCAGCAGCCCCCTCAGCGGGAGGGCCCACGAGCAGTACTTC	CASSPLSGRAHEQYF
TRBD2	TRBV7-2	TRBJ2-7	many	TGTGCCAGCAGCACCGGACTAGCGGGCTACGAGCAGTACTTC	CASSTGLAGYEQYF
.	TRBV5-1	TRBJ1-1	many	TGCGCCAGCAGCTTCTCAGGGGCAACGACTGAAGCTTTCTTT	CASSFSGATTEAFF
.	TRBV7-8	TRBJ2-7	many	TGTGCCAGCAGCTTACATCGGGGCAACGAGCAGTACTTC	CASSLHRGNEQYF
TRBD1	TRBV14	TRBJ2-1	.	TGTGCCAGCAGCCAAGACCCGGGACAGTACTCCTACAATGAGCAGTTCTTC	CASSQDPGQYSYNEQFF
.	TRBV7-2	TRBJ1-1	many	TGTGCCAGCAGCTTATGGTTGAACACTGAAGCTTTCTTT	CASSLWLNTEAFF
TRBD2	TRBV18	TRBJ2-1	.	TGTGCCAGCTCACGCGTGTCTAGCGGGAGGCGAAATGAGCAGTTCTTC	CASSRVSSGRRNEQFF
.	TRBV7-3	TRBJ2-3	.	TGTGCCAGCAGCTTAATCAGCACAGATACGCAGTATTTT	CASSLISTDTQYF
.	TRBV12-3/TRBV12-4	TRBJ1-5	many	TGTGCCAGCAGCTATACTGACACCCAGCCCCAGCATTTT	CASSYTDTQPQHF
TRBD2	TRBV20-1	TRBJ2-7	many	TGCAGTGCTAGTAGACCGATTTCGACTAGCGGGTCAGGCAGACCCTACGAGCAGTACTTC	CSASRPISTSGSGRPYEQYF
TRBD1	TRBV30	TRBJ2-7	.	TGTGCCTGGAAACGAGACAGGGGGGAAGCCTACGAGCAGTACTTC	CAWKRDRGEAYEQYF
TRBD2	TRBV29-1	TRBJ2-1	.	TGCAGCGTTGATTCGCGGGAGGGCTATAATGAGCAGTTCTTC	CSVDSREGYNEQFF
TRBD1	TRBV20-1	TRBJ2-7	many	TGCAGTGCTAGAGATACAGGGACAGGGGACGAGCAGTACTTC	CSARDTGTGDEQYF
TRBD1	TRBV6-1	TRBJ2-7	many	TGTGCCAGCAATCGACAGGGGCGGTACGAGCAGTACTTC	CASNRQGRYEQYF
.	TRBV19	TRBJ1-5	.	TGTGCCAGTATGGGGGACGGTTATCAGCCCCAGCATTTT	CASMGDGYQPQHF
TRBD2	TRBV27	TRBJ2-1	few	TGTGCCAGCACTCCGGGGGGAGAGGAGCAGTTCTTC	CASTPGGEEQFF
.	TRBV2	TRBJ2-1	many	TGTGCCACAGACCGGGACCGGAGGAGCAATGAGCAGTTCTTC	CATDRDRRSNEQFF
TRBD2	TRBV6-5	TRBJ2-7	many	TGTGCCAGCAGTTACCAAAGCGGGAGAAGCTACGAGCAGTACTTC	CASSYQSGRSYEQYF
TRBD2	TRBV12-3/TRBV12-4	TRBJ2-3	many	TGTGCCAGCAGTTTAGGGGCTAGCGGGCACACAGATACGCAGTATTTT	CASSLGASGHTDTQYF
.	TRBV6-2/TRBV6-3	TRBJ2-2	many	TGTGCCAGCCGAGGTCGGGGGTATTCCGGGGAGCTGTTTTTT	CASRGRGYSGELFF
.	TRBV29-1	TRBJ1-2	many	TGCAGCGTTGCGGGATTAGAGGGCTACACCTTC	CSVAGLEGYTF